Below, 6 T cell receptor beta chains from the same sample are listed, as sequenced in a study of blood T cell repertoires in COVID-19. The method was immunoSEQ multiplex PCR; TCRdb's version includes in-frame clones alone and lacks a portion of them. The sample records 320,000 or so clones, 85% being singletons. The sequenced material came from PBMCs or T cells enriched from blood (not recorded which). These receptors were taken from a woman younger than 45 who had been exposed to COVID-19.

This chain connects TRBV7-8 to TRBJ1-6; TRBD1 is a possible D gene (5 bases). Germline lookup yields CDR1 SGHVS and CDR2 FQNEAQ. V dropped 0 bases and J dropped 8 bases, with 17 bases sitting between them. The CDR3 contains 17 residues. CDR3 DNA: TGTGCCAGCAGCTTAGCACTGGGAGGGACGGTGGATTCACCCCTCCACTTT. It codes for CASSLALGGTVDSPLHF. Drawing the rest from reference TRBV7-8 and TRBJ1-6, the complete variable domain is GAGVSQSPRYKVAKRGQDVALRCDPISGHVSLFWYQQALGQGPEFLTYFQNEAQLDKSGLPSDRFFAERPEGSVSTLKIQRTQQEDSAVYLCASSLALGGTVDSPLHFGNGTRLTVT.

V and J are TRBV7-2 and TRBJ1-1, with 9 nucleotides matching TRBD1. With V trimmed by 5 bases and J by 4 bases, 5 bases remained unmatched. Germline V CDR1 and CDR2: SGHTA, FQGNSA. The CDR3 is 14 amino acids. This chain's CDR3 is CASSPQGARTEAFF. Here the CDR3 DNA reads TGTGCCAGCAGCCCACAGGGGGCGCGCACTGAAGCTTTCTTT.

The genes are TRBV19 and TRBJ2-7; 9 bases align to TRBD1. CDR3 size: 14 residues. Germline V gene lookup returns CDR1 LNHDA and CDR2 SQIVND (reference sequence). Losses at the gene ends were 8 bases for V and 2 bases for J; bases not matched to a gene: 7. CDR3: CASWTGTGPYEQYF. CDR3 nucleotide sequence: TGTGCCAGTTGGACCGGGACAGGGCCCTACGAGCAGTACTTC.

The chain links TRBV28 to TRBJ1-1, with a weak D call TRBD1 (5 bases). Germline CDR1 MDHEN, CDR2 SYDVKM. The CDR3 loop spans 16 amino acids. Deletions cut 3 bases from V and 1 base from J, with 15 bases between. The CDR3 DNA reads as TGTGCCAGCAGTTTGCGCGGGGGTAGGGGGAACACTGAAGCTTTCTTT. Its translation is CASSLRGGRGNTEAFF.

The CDR3 here is CATSRGTGTNEKLFF. The CDR3 DNA is TGTGCCACCAGCCGAGGGACAGGCACCAATGAAAAACTGTTTTTT. V is TRBV15 and J is TRBJ1-4; 8 bases are a match to TRBD1. CDR1 is LNHNV and CDR2 is YYDKDF in the germline V gene (reference sequence). The CDR3 consists of 15 residues. Trimming took 5 bases from V and 5 from J; bases not matched to a gene: 7.

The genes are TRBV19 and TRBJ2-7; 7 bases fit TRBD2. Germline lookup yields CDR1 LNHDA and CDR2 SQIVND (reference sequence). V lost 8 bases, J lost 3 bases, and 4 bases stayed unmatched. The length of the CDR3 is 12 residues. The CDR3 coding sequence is TGTGCCAGTGGGCGGGGGAACTACGAGCAGTACTTC. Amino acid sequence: CASGRGNYEQYF.